This T cell receptor beta chain was observed in a study of shared clonotypes between healthy human individuals. For the study at large: A couple of women and a few men aged 18 to 49 made up the donors. A donor's plate count was three for CD4 naive and three for CD4 memory; CD8 naive had two and CD8 memory one.

The repertoire was sequenced with immunoSEQ multiplex PCR; TCRdb's copy has only in-frame clones and lacks some. The table lists 2 million to 2.5 million clones, 90% to 95% of them singletons, with approximately 0.4% in the top ten. This CDR3 is 15 amino acids long. The J segment lost 6 bases and the V segment lost 3 bases, leaving 8 bases of the junction unmatched. Germline V gene sequence: CDR1 WSHSY, CDR2 SAAADI. There were only Caucasian adults among the donors, and all lived in Nashville, Tennessee. CD4+ cells yielded CD45RA+ naive and CD45RA-negative memory subsets. Sequencing was carried out using naive CD4+ T cells from PBMCs. Subset noted: CD45RA+ positively selected. This rearrangement joins TRBV10-2 to TRBJ2-7; 10 bases fit TRBD1. The clonotype was recovered from a man aged 18 to 35 in good health. Some clones in this sample may be carry-over from other donors' samples. CDR3 DNA: TGCGCCAGCAGTGATGTGAGACAGGGGGCCGTCGAGCAGTACTTC. Translating gives CASSDVRQGAVEQYF.